The 22 T cell receptor beta chains in this list originate from one sample, sequenced in a study of blood T cells in healthy people across ages. Sample-barcoded 5' priming and a J-beta primer mix drove a second PCR of roughly 6 to 12 cycles. TCRdb itself ran the 5' RACE reads through MiXCR, one entry per CDR3 protein. This table has hundreds of thousands of distinct CDR3 sequences, approximately 21% appearing once. The source material was blood. The receptors derive from a man between 65 and 80 years old in good health.

V and J are TRBV6-1 and TRBJ2-2; possibly TRBD1 for D (5 bases). The CDR3 runs 17 residues. Trimming pared 0 bases from V and 4 bases from J, leaving 15 bases between. CDR1 and CDR2 from the germline V gene are MNHNS and SASEGT. CDR3 in amino acids: CASSEAGRASSTGELFF. CDR3 coding DNA: TGTGCCAGCAGTGAAGCAGGCAGGGCGTCCTCCACCGGGGAGCTGTTTTTT.

The V gene is TRBV20-1, the J gene TRBJ2-3, with D tentatively TRBD1 or TRBD2 (6 bases each). V lost 6 bases and J 9 bases, leaving 16 bases between the germline ends. Germline V gene sequence: CDR1 DFQATT, CDR2 SNEGSKA (reference sequence). The CDR3 loop spans 12 amino acids. The CDR3 is CSATGAGLTQYF. DNA for the CDR3: TGCAGTGCCACGGGGGCGGGGCTGACGCAGTATTTT.

The CDR3 coding sequence is TGCAGTGCTACCCCAGAGACCGGTAGCTCCTACGAGCAGTACTTC. Amino acid sequence: CSATPETGSSYEQYF. The J gene is TRBJ2-7, the V gene TRBV20-1; D call uncertain. CDR1 is DFQATT and CDR2 is SNEGSKA in the germline V gene (reference sequence). The CDR3 runs 15 residues. Trimming took off 4 bases at V and 0 bases at J, with 16 bases between the two ends.

This clonotype came up a few times. CDR3 protein: CASSSIFSEGPQVRETQYF. The CDR3 DNA follows: TGTGCCAGCAGTTCAATATTTTCTGAAGGACCACAAGTGAGAGAGACCCAGTACTTC. The J gene is TRBJ2-5, the V gene TRBV28; D is undetermined. Germline lookup yields CDR1 MDHEN and CDR2 SYDVKM. This CDR3 is built from 19 residues. V lost 4 bases and J 4 bases, leaving 28 bases between the germline ends.

The chain recombines TRBV20-1 with TRBJ1-5, with TRBD1 as a possible D gene (5 bases). V gave up 3 bases and J gave up 5 bases, with 17 bases separating them. Germline V lookup: CDR1 DFQATT, CDR2 SNEGSKA (reference sequence). The CDR3 covers 15 residues. In DNA, the CDR3 is TGCAGTGCTAGGACCGCCGGGGGAGTAGATCAGCCCCAGCATTTT. Protein sequence: CSARTAGGVDQPQHF.

The J gene is TRBJ2-5, the V gene TRBV12-3 or TRBV12-4; TRBD1 is a possible D gene (6 bases). The CDR3 totals 15 residues. V dropped 6 bases and J dropped 1 base, with 15 bases sitting between them. CDR3 in amino acids: CASRGTGNVQETQYF. The CDR3 bases are TGTGCCAGCAGGGGCACAGGGAATGTCCAAGAGACCCAGTACTTC.

The table lists this clonotype with a count of one. This chain joins TRBV27 and TRBJ2-3, with D perhaps being TRBD1 or TRBD2 (5 bases each). The CDR3 covers 17 residues. V was pared by 5 bases and J by 3 bases, with 21 bases between. CDR1 and CDR2 from the germline V gene are MNHEY and SMNVEV (reference sequence). CDR3 in amino acids: CASSPLRGAGSTDTQYF. The DNA of the CDR3 is TGTGCCAGCAGTCCCCTTCGAGGGGCGGGTAGTACAGATACGCAGTATTTT.

A few counts support this clonotype. The chain employs TRBV5-1 and TRBJ2-2, with D tentatively TRBD2 (5 bases). With 1 base removed from V and 4 bases from J, the gap between germline ends came to 8 bases. There are 14 residues in the CDR3. The germline V gene encodes CDR1 SGHRS and CDR2 YFSETQ. CDR3 residues: CASSLSEGTGELFF. For the CDR3, the DNA is TGCGCCAGCAGCTTGTCAGAGGGCACCGGGGAGCTGTTTTTT.

This clonotype came up many times. The V and J genes are TRBV14 and TRBJ1-4, with D tentatively TRBD1 (5 bases). This CDR3 comprises 14 residues. Germline V lookup: CDR1 SGHDN, CDR2 FVKESK. V was clipped by 4 bases and J by 8 bases, with 14 bases between them. The CDR3 sequence is CASSPAGTGEKLFF. For the CDR3, the DNA is TGTGCCAGCAGCCCGGCCGGGACGGGGGAAAAACTGTTTTTT.

This clonotype was seen many times. The V gene is TRBV9, the J gene TRBJ1-3; D perhaps matches TRBD1 (5 bases). Germline V gives CDR1 SGDLS, CDR2 YYNGEE. The CDR3 consists of 18 residues. V was shortened by 0 bases and J by 0 bases, with 16 bases between the two germline ends. For the CDR3, the DNA is TGTGCCAGCAGCGTAGCTGGTCTGGGGCCGAGCTCTGGAAACACCATATATTTT. Amino acid sequence: CASSVAGLGPSSGNTIYF.

The table lists this clonotype with a few counts. An end of the junction does not agree with germline; a read error may underlie this. The chain has TRBV12-5 and TRBJ2-3; the D gene is possibly TRBD2 (5 bases). Germline assignment: CDR1 LGHNT and CDR2 FRNRAP. The CDR3 totals 16 residues. The CDR3 DNA sequence: TGTGCTAGTGGTTCCCGGTCGGACTCTAGCACGGATACGCAGTATTTT. This translates into CASGSRSDSSTDTQYF. Drawing the rest from reference TRBV12-5 and TRBJ2-3, the complete variable domain is DARVTQTPRHKVTEMGQEVTMRCQPILGHNTVFWYRQTMMQGLELLAYFRNRAPLDDSGMPKDRFSAEMPDATLATLKIQPSEPRDSAVYFCASGSRSDSSTDTQYFGPGTRLTVL.

This clonotype was counted only a few times. The gene calls are TRBV29-1 and TRBJ2-3, with 12 bases identical to TRBD2. Germline values: CDR1 SQVTM, CDR2 ANQGSEA. CDR3 length equals 16 residues. Trimming removed 3 bases from V and 1 base from J; junction bases left unmatched: 5. The CDR3 region is CSVETSGRTGTDTQYF. CDR3 sequence (DNA): TGCAGCGTTGAGACTAGCGGGAGAACTGGCACAGATACGCAGTATTTT.

The chain joins TRBV11-2 to TRBJ1-2; no clear D gene. The V and J ends lost 1 base and 8 bases respectively, with 14 bases between them. Germline CDR1 is SGHAT and CDR2 is FQNNGV. CDR3 length: 14 residues. CDR3 sequence (DNA): TGTGCCAGCAGCTTAGGGGCGGCCGAGGAGGGCTACACCTTC. The encoded protein is CASSLGAAEEGYTF. The variable domain in full, with the rest retrieved from reference TRBV11-2 and TRBJ1-2, is EAGVAQSPRYKIIEKRQSVAFWCNPISGHATLYWYQQILGQGPKLLIQFQNNGVVDDSQLPKDRFSAERLKGVDSTLKIQPAKLEDSAVYLCASSLGAAEEGYTFGSGTRLTVV.

The chain has TRBV5-1 and TRBJ2-3, with TRBD1 matching over 9 bases. The CDR3 consists of 15 residues. Germline lookup yields CDR1 SGHRS and CDR2 YFSETQ. Trimming at V came to 5 bases and at J to 6 bases, leaving 10 bases not matched to a gene. The CDR3 here is CASSFGDRDTDTQYF. CDR3 coding DNA: TGCGCCAGCAGTTTCGGGGACAGGGATACCGATACGCAGTATTTT.

V and J are TRBV6-1 and TRBJ2-3; D gene ambiguous. CDR1 is MNHNS and CDR2 is SASEGT in the germline V gene. V lost 6 bases, J lost 2 bases, and 9 bases lay in between. This CDR3 has 13 residues. Here the CDR3 DNA reads TGTGCCAGCAGGGACCACAACACAGATACGCAGTATTTT. This encodes CASRDHNTDTQYF.

J is TRBJ2-3 and V is TRBV29-1; TRBD2 matches 14 bases. Germline loops: CDR1 SQVTM, CDR2 ANQGSEA. V lost 7 bases, J lost 11 bases, and 11 bases stayed unmatched. The length of the CDR3 is 14 residues. Here the CDR3 reads CSGGLAGASTGQYF. CDR3 nucleotide sequence: TGCAGCGGGGGACTAGCGGGGGCCAGCACGGGGCAGTATTTT.

V usage is TRBV12-3 or TRBV12-4 and J usage is TRBJ2-1; no clear D gene. This CDR3 region has 15 residues. V was cut by 7 bases and J by 4 bases, with 17 bases left in between. CDR3 sequence: CASTSSVGAYNEQFF. In DNA, the CDR3 is TGTGCCAGCACTTCGTCCGTGGGCGCTTACAATGAGCAGTTCTTC.

This chain uses TRBV9 with TRBJ1-2, with D perhaps TRBD1 (5 bases). Trimming left V 1 base short and J 2 bases short, with 6 bases between. Germline V gene lookup returns CDR1 SGDLS and CDR2 YYNGEE. CDR3 size: 13 residues. The CDR3 DNA reads TGTGCCAGCAGCGTATCAGGGAACTATGGCTACACCTTC. It specifies CASSVSGNYGYTF. Using reference TRBV9 and TRBJ1-2 for the parts outside the CDR3, the full variable domain is DSGVTQTPKHLITATGQRVTLRCSPRSGDLSVYWYQQSLDQGLQFLIQYYNGEERAKGNILERFSAQQFPDLHSELNLSSLELGDSALYFCASSVSGNYGYTFGSGTRLTVV.

This clonotype has just a few counts. The chain carries TRBV6-2 or TRBV6-3 and TRBJ2-4; no clear D gene. The length of the CDR3 is 17 residues. V was clipped by 2 bases and J by 0 bases, with 14 bases between them. In germline, CDR1 is MNHEY, CDR2 SVGEGT. In DNA, the CDR3 is TGTGCCAGCAGTTACGGTGACACCAGATTAGCCAAAAACATTCAGTACTTC. Translated, it gives CASSYGDTRLAKNIQYF.

Comments on this clonotype: A junction boundary mismatches the germline segment, possibly from a read error. The CDR3 protein is CAIMGDSGVSHNEQFF. DNA for the CDR3: TGTGCCATCATGGGGGATAGCGGGGTCTCCCACAATGAGCAGTTCTTC. The chain combines TRBV10-3 with TRBJ2-1, with 8 bases identical to TRBD2. Germline V gives CDR1 ENHRY, CDR2 SYGVKD. CDR3 length: 16 amino acids.

This clonotype was found a few times. The chain is built from TRBV10-3 and TRBJ2-5; 15 nucleotides align to TRBD2. The CDR3 extends over 17 amino acids. Losses at the gene ends were 4 bases for V and 4 bases for J; bases not matched to a gene: 7. The germline V gene has CDR1 ENHRY and CDR2 SYGVKD. The CDR3 coding sequence is TGTGCCATCAGTGGAGGGACTAGCGGGAGGATTTCAGAGACCCAGTACTTC. Translated, it gives CAISGGTSGRISETQYF.

This clonotype was counted between two and nine times. The chain recombines TRBV29-1 with TRBJ1-4, with 8 bases matching TRBD1. This CDR3 has 16 residues. Germline CDR1 SQVTM, CDR2 ANQGSEA. Trimming removed 4 bases from V and 0 bases from J; junction bases left unmatched: 7. The CDR3 nucleotides are TGCAGCGTTGTATCCCAGGGGGCCACAACTAATGAAAAACTGTTTTTT. Its translation is CSVVSQGATTNEKLFF.